Each of the 20 T cell receptor beta chains below was sequenced from the same sample in a study of CD8+ T cells in alopecia areata (dated by TCRdb to 2016 to 2019). Libraries were made using the immunoSEQ multiplex PCR assay. RNA was extracted from all samples and reverse transcribed into cDNA as template for TCR sequencing. Drawn from immuneACCESS, this table holds only the in-frame rearrangements with V and J called that TCRdb kept. Clones are partly lost; checked studies trace under half to an unresolved V gene and leave the rest unexplained. The sample records more than 200,000 clones, 64% of which are singletons. Roughly 4.2% of the sample goes to the ten largest clones. The intended sense of this specimen's time point label: 4 weeks on oral tofacitinib. Read against the paper, the sample's treatment or condition label means: oral pan-JAK inhibitor, 5-10 mg twice daily. Sequenced here: CD4+ T cells sorted from blood, sampled at week 4, from a patient treated with tofacitinib. The source is a human donor with alopecia areata.

The chain uses TRBV29-1 and TRBJ1-1; possible D gene TRBD1, 5 bases. The CDR3 extends over 14 amino acids. Trimming shortened V by 6 bases and J by 4 bases, and 18 bases separated the two germline ends. Germline assignment: CDR1 SQVTM and CDR2 ANQGSEA. The CDR3 is CSVEYWGGGTEAFF. CDR3 sequence (DNA): TGCAGCGTCGAGTATTGGGGGGGAGGCACTGAAGCTTTCTTT.

There are a few counts of this clone. The chain has TRBV5-1 and TRBJ1-4, with 9 bases that match TRBD1. The J segment lost 8 bases and the V segment lost 3 bases, leaving 14 bases of the junction unmatched. CDR3 length equals 17 residues. Germline values: CDR1 SGHRS, CDR2 YFSETQ. Here the CDR3 DNA reads TGCGCCAGCAGCTCGGACGATCGCTGGGACAGGGTGGAAAAACTGTTTTTT. Translating it yields CASSSDDRWDRVEKLFF.

This clone was seen only a few times. The V and J genes are TRBV7-9 and TRBJ1-4; 7 positions match TRBD1. This CDR3 comprises 16 residues. Losses at the gene ends were 4 bases for V and 6 bases for J; bases not matched to a gene: 11. Germline V lookup: CDR1 SEHNR, CDR2 FQNEAQ (reference sequence). CDR3 in DNA: TGTGCCAGCAGCTCAATAGCACAGGGGACCTATGAAAAACTGTTTTTT. Its protein is CASSSIAQGTYEKLFF.

V usage is TRBV9 and J usage is TRBJ2-1; the D call may be TRBD1 or TRBD2 (6 bases each). CDR1 and CDR2 (germline): SGDLS, YYNGEE. The V and J ends lost 4 bases and 3 bases respectively, with 14 bases between them. This CDR3 is 15 amino acids long. CDR3 loop: CASSSSGEVYNEQFF. The CDR3 bases are TGTGCCAGCAGCTCTTCAGGGGAGGTCTACAATGAGCAGTTCTTC. Using reference TRBV9 and TRBJ2-1 for the parts outside the CDR3, the full variable domain is DSGVTQTPKHLITATGQRVTLRCSPRSGDLSVYWYQQSLDQGLQFLIQYYNGEERAKGNILERFSAQQFPDLHSELNLSSLELGDSALYFCASSSSGEVYNEQFFGPGTRLTVL.

Only a few counts were recorded for this clone. The chain is built from TRBV2 and TRBJ1-4, with 9 bases that match TRBD1. V shed 4 bases, J shed 5 bases, and the junction held 2 bases outside the gene matches. Germline V gene sequence: CDR1 SNHLY, CDR2 FYNNEI. The CDR3 totals 14 residues. The CDR3 coding sequence is TGTGCCAGCAGTGCCGACAGGGGGAATGAAAAACTGTTTTTT. This encodes CASSADRGNEKLFF.

This clone appeared a few times. This rearrangement joins TRBV12-5 to TRBJ1-1; D is possibly TRBD1 (5 bases). Germline CDR1 reads LGHNT; CDR2 reads FRNRAP. The V end lost 7 bases, the J end lost 1 base, and 19 bases lay between the germline ends. The length of the CDR3 is 16 residues. DNA for the CDR3: TGTGCTAGTGTCCGCTCGACGGGGGGTGGGAACACTGAAGCTTTCTTT. It specifies CASVRSTGGGNTEAFF.

The chain employs TRBV14 and TRBJ1-2; 8 bases align to TRBD1. V gave up 1 base and J gave up 6 bases; unmatched junction bases: 4. The CDR3 consists of 14 residues. CDR1 and CDR2 from the germline V gene are SGHDN and FVKESK. DNA of the CDR3: TGTGCCAGCAGCCAAGGAGCCAGGGGGCATGGCTACACCTTC. This codes for CASSQGARGHGYTF. The whole variable domain, filled in from reference TRBV14 and TRBJ1-2, reads EAGVTQFPSHSVIEKGQTVTLRCDPISGHDNLYWYRRVMGKEIKFLLHFVKESKQDESGMPNNRFLAERTGGTYSTLKVQPAELEDSGVYFCASSQGARGHGYTFGSGTRLTVV.

J is TRBJ2-2 and V is TRBV11-1; 8 nucleotides align to TRBD2. V lost 5 bases to trimming and J lost 0 bases; unmatched junction nucleotides: 2. Germline-derived CDR1 and CDR2 are SGHAT and FQDESV (reference sequence). The CDR3 runs to 15 residues. CDR3 DNA: TGTGCCAGCAGCCCGGGACTAGCGAACACCGGGGAGCTGTTTTTT. Amino acid sequence: CASSPGLANTGELFF. Full variable domain (remainder filled in from reference TRBV11-1 and TRBJ2-2): EAEVAQSPRYKITEKSQAVAFWCDPISGHATLYWYRQILGQGPELLVQFQDESVVDDSQLPKDRFSAERLKGVDSTLKIQPAELGDSAMYLCASSPGLANTGELFFGEGSRLTVL.

The chain links TRBV5-6 to TRBJ1-2; no definite D call. The length of the CDR3 is 15 residues. With 9 bases removed from V and 4 bases from J, the gap between germline ends came to 22 bases. Germline CDR1 and CDR2: SGHDT and YYEEEE. The CDR3 bases are TGTGCCACCACAAAAAGGAGTGAGAGGACCTATGGCTACACCTTC. Its protein product is CATTKRSERTYGYTF.

This chain connects TRBV5-1 to TRBJ2-1; tentative D call: TRBD1 (6 bases). The V end was cut by 1 base, the J end by 3 bases, with 11 bases between. CDR1 is SGHRS, CDR2 YFSETQ, per germline. The CDR3 is 15 residues long. CDR3 protein: CASSLSSGVYNEQFF. CDR3 sequence (DNA): TGCGCCAGCAGCTTGTCGTCAGGGGTCTACAATGAGCAGTTCTTC.

The chain combines TRBV6-6 with TRBJ2-7, with 7 positions matching TRBD2. V was clipped by 0 bases and J by 6 bases; unmatched bases: 8. CDR3 length: 15 residues. In germline, CDR1 is MNHNY, CDR2 SVGAGI (reference sequence). CDR3 bases: TGTGCCAGCAGTTACTCCAGCGGGGAGGGTTCCGAGCAGTACTTC. Its protein product is CASSYSSGEGSEQYF.

This chain links TRBV4-1 with TRBJ2-5; 7 bases are a match to TRBD1. The CDR3 consists of 16 residues. Losses at the gene ends were 4 bases for V and 4 bases for J; bases not matched to a gene: 12. CDR1 and CDR2 (germline): MGHRA, YSYEKL. The DNA of the CDR3 is TGCGCCAGCAGCCTTATACCCCCAGGGGGTCGAGAGACCCAGTACTTC. Protein sequence: CASSLIPPGGRETQYF.

The chain carries TRBV7-8 and TRBJ1-5, with 8 bases matching TRBD1. The V gene's germline CDR1 is SGHVS and CDR2 FQNEAQ. The CDR3 loop spans 14 amino acids. The J segment lost 4 bases and the V segment lost 5 bases, leaving 4 bases of the junction unmatched. This chain's CDR3 is CASSPRTGNQPQHF. CDR3 nucleotides: TGTGCCAGCAGCCCCAGGACAGGGAATCAGCCCCAGCATTTT.

This sequence joins TRBV29-1 and TRBJ2-1, with 8 bases that match TRBD2. This CDR3 comprises 14 residues. Germline-derived CDR1 and CDR2 are SQVTM and ANQGSEA. V was pared by 4 bases and J by 4 bases, with 6 bases of the junction left unmatched. In nucleotides, the CDR3 is TGCAGCGTTGGCAGTACTAGCGGTTACAATGAGCAGTTCTTC. This codes for CSVGSTSGYNEQFF.

The CDR3 DNA reads TGTGCCAGCAGCTTTGATGCTTATAGCAATCAGCCCCAGCATTTT. Translated: CASSFDAYSNQPQHF. The chain carries TRBV7-2 and TRBJ1-5; D is unclear. The germline V and J ends were trimmed by 3 bases and 0 bases, with 9 bases remaining between them. CDR1 is SGHTA and CDR2 is FQGNSA in the germline V gene. CDR3 length: 15 residues.

The V and J genes are TRBV5-1 and TRBJ2-7, with D possibly being TRBD1 (5 bases). There are 14 residues in the CDR3. V dropped 4 bases and J dropped 2 bases, with 13 bases sitting between them. From germline, CDR1 is SGHRS and CDR2 YFSETQ. The CDR3 bases are TGCGCCAGCAGCAGCGACAGACTCCCCTACGAGCAGTACTTC. Its protein product is CASSSDRLPYEQYF.

The chain carries TRBV6-5 and TRBJ1-2; no clear D gene. The CDR3 is made up of 12 amino acids. The germline gives CDR1 MNHEY, CDR2 SVGAGI. The V and J ends lost 8 bases and 4 bases respectively, with 11 bases between them. The CDR3 region has the DNA TGTGCCAGCGGGAGGGTGACCTATGGCTACACCTTC. Translating it yields CASGRVTYGYTF.

This clone was detected once. The rearrangement joins TRBV7-2 to TRBJ2-5, with D possibly matching TRBD2 (6 bases). The CDR3 runs 14 residues. Trimming shortened V by 5 bases and J by 1 base, and 11 bases separated the two germline ends. The germline V gene has CDR1 SGHTA and CDR2 FQGNSA. The CDR3 bases are TGTGCCAGCAGCCCCTCGACTAGCCAAGAGACCCAGTACTTC. Its protein product is CASSPSTSQETQYF.

The chain has TRBV11-3 and TRBJ2-1; D might be TRBD2 (6 bases). V shed 3 bases and J shed 6 bases, with 6 bases lying between them. CDR1 is SGHNT, CDR2 YENEEA, per germline. The CDR3 contains 12 residues. This CDR3 reads CASSLTSNEQFF. The CDR3, as DNA: TGTGCCAGCAGCTTGACTAGCAATGAGCAGTTCTTC.

The chain has TRBV15 and TRBJ2-1; TRBD1 is a possible D gene (6 bases). Germline V gives CDR1 LNHNV, CDR2 YYDKDF (reference sequence). With 0 bases removed from V and 8 bases from J, the gap between germline ends came to 17 bases. The CDR3 totals 16 residues. The CDR3 sequence: CATSREASTGRDEQFF. In nucleotides, the CDR3 is TGTGCCACCAGCAGAGAGGCTAGTACAGGGCGGGATGAGCAGTTCTTC.